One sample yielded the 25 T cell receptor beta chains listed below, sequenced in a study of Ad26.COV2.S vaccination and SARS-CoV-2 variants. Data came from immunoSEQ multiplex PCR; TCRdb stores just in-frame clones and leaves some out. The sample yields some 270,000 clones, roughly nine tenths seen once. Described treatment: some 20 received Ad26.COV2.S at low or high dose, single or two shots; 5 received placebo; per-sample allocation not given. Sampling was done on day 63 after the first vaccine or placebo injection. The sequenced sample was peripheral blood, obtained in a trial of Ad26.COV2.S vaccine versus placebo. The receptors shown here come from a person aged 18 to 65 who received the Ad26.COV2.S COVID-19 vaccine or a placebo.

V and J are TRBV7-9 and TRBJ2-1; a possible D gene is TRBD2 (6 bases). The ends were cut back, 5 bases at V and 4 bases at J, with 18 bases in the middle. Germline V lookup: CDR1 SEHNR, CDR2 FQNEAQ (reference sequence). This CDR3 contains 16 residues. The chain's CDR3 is CASSPGLRGRYNEQFF. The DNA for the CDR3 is TGTGCCAGCAGCCCCGGCTTACGGGGGAGGTACAATGAGCAGTTCTTC.

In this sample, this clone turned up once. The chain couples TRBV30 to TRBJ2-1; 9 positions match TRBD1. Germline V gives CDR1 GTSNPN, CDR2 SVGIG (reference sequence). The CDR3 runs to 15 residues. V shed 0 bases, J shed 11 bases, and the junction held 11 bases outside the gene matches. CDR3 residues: CAWSVGQGRSGKQFF. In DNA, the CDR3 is TGTGCCTGGAGTGTAGGACAGGGGAGAAGCGGTAAGCAGTTCTTC.

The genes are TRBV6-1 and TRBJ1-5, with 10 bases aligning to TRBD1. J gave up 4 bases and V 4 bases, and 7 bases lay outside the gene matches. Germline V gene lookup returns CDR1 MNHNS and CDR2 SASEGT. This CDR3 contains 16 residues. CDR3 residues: CASSARPGQGNQPQHF. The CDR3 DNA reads TGTGCCAGCAGTGCCCGGCCGGGACAGGGGAATCAGCCCCAGCATTTT.

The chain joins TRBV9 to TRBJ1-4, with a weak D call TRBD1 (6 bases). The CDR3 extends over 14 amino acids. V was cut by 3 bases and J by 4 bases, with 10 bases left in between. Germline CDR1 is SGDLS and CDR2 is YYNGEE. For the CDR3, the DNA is TGTGCCAGCAGCGCTCAAGGGGGTAATGAAAAACTGTTTTTT. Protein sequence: CASSAQGGNEKLFF.

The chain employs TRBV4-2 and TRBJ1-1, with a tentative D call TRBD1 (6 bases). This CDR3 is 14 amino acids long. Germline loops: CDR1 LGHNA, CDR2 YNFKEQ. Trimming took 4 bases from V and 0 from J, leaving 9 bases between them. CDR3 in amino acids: CASSPGVVNTEAFF. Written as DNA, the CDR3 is TGTGCCAGCAGCCCAGGGGTGGTGAACACTGAAGCTTTCTTT.

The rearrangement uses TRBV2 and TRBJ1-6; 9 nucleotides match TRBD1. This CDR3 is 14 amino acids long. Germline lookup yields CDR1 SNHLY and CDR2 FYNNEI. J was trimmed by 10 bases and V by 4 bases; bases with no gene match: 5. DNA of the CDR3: TGTGCCAGCAGTGTAGGGACAGGGACGTCACCCCTCCACTTT. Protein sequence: CASSVGTGTSPLHF.

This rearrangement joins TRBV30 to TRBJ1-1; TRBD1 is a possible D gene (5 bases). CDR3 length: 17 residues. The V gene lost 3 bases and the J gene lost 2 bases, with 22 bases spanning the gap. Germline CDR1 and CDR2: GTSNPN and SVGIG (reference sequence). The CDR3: CAWSWRRATAFNTEAFF. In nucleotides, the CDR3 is TGTGCCTGGAGCTGGAGGAGAGCGACAGCTTTTAACACTGAAGCTTTCTTT.

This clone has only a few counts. The CDR3 region has the DNA TGTGCCAGCAGTTACTCACTACAGGAGCAGTACGTC. Translation gives CASSYSLQEQYV. This sequence joins TRBV6-6 and TRBJ2-7; D is undetermined. Looked up from germline, CDR1 is MNHNY and CDR2 is SVGAGI (reference sequence). This CDR3 contains 12 residues. The ends were cut back, 0 bases at V and 7 bases at J, with 7 bases in the middle.

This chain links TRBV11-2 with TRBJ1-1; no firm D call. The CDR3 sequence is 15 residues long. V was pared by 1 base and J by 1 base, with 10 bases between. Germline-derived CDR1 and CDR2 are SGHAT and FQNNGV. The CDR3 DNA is TGTGCCAGCAGCTTAGTCGTCGGGAAGAACACTGAAGCTTTCTTT. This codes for CASSLVVGKNTEAFF. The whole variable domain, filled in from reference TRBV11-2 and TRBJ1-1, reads EAGVAQSPRYKIIEKRQSVAFWCNPISGHATLYWYQQILGQGPKLLIQFQNNGVVDDSQLPKDRFSAERLKGVDSTLKIQPAKLEDSAVYLCASSLVVGKNTEAFFGQGTRLTVV.

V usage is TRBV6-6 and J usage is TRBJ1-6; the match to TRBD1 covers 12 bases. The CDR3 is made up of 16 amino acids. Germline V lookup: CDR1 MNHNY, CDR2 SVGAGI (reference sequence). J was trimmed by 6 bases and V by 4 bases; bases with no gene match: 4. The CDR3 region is CASSFPGQGANSPLHF. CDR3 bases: TGTGCCAGCAGTTTCCCGGGACAGGGGGCTAATTCACCCCTCCACTTT.

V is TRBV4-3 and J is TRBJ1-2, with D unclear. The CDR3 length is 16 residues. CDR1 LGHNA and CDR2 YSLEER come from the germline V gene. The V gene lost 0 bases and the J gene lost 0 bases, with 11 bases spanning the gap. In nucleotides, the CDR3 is TGCGCCAGCAGCCAAGATCTTCGACGCTCTAACTATGGCTACACCTTC. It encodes CASSQDLRRSNYGYTF.

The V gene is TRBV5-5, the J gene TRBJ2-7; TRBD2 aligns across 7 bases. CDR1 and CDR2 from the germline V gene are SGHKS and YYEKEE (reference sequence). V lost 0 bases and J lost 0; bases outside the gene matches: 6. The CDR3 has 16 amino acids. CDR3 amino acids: CASSLGPSGSSYEQYV. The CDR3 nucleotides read TGTGCCAGCAGCTTGGGCCCTAGCGGCAGCTCCTACGAGCAGTACGTC.

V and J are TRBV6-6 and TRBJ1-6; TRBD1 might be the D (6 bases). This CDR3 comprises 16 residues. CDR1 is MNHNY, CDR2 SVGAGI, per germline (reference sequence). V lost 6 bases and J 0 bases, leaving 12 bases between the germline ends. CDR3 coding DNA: TGTGCCAGCAGACCAACAGGGAGCTCCTATAATTCACCCCTCCACTTT. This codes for CASRPTGSSYNSPLHF.

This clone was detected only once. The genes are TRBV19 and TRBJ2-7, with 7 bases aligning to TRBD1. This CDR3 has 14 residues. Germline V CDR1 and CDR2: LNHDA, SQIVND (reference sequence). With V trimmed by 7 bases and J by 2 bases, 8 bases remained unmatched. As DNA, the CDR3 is TGTGCCAGTAATACAGGGGTCGCAACCTACGAGCAGTACTTC. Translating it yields CASNTGVATYEQYF.

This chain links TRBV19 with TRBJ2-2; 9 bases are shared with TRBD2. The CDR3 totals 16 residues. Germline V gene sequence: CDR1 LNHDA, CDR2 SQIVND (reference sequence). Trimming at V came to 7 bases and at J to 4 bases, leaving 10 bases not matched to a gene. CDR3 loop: CASTPTEREVTGELFF. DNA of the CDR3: TGTGCCAGTACCCCAACGGAGCGGGAGGTCACCGGGGAGCTGTTTTTT.

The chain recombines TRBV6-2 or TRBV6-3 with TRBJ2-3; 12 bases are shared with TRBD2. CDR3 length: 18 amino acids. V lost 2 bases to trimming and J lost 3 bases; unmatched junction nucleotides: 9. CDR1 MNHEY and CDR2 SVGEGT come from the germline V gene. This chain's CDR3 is CASSYVTSGRRSTDTQYF. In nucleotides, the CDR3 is TGTGCCAGCAGTTACGTGACTAGCGGGAGAAGGAGTACAGATACGCAGTATTTT.

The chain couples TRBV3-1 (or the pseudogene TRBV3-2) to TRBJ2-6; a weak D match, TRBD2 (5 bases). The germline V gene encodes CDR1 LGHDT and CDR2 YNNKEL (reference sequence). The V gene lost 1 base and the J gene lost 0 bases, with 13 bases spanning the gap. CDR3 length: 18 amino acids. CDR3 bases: TGTGCCAGCAGCCAAGCCAGCGGAGGTCTCTCTGGGGCCAACGTCCTGACTTTC. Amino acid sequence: CASSQASGGLSGANVLTF.

The CDR3 region is CASSVGTGSRNTEAFF. CDR3 coding DNA: TGTGCCAGCTCAGTAGGGACAGGGTCCCGGAACACTGAAGCTTTCTTT. The V call is TRBV18, the J call TRBJ1-1; 9 nucleotides agree with TRBD1. The CDR3 is 16 amino acids. Trimming at V came to 5 bases and at J to 1 base, leaving 8 bases not matched to a gene. In germline, CDR1 is KGHSH, CDR2 LQKENI.

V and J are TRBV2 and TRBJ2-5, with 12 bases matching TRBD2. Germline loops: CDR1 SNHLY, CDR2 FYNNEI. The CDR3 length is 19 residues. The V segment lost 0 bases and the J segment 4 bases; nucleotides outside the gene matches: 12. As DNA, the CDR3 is TGTGCCAGCAGTGAAGCCGGGACTAGCGGGTTAGGGGTTCGAGAGACCCAGTACTTC. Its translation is CASSEAGTSGLGVRETQYF.

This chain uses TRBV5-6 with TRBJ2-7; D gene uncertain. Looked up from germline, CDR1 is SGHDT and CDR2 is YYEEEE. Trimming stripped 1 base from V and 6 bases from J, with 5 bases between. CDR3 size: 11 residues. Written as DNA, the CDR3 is TGTGCCAGCAGCTTGCTTTCCGAGCAGTACGTC. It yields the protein CASSLLSEQYV.

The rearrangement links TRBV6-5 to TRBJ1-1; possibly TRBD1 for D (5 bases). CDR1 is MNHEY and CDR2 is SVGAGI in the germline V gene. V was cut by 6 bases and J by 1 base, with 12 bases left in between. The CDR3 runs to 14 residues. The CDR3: CASRRDGSNTEAFF. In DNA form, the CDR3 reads TGTGCCAGCAGAAGGGACGGATCGAACACTGAAGCTTTCTTT.

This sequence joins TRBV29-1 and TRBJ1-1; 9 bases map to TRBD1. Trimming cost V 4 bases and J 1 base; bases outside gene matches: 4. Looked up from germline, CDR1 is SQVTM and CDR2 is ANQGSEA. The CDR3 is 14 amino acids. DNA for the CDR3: TGCAGCGTTGCATTGACAGGGGGGAACACTGAAGCTTTCTTT. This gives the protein CSVALTGGNTEAFF.

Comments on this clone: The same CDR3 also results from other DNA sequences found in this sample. CDR3 region: CASSQLQGNTEAFF. The CDR3 nucleotides are TGTGCCAGCAGCCAACTCCAGGGGAACACTGAAGCTTTCTTT. The chain uses TRBV3-1 (or the pseudogene TRBV3-2) and TRBJ1-1, with D perhaps TRBD1 (5 bases). The CDR3 is 14 residues long. The V gene lost 2 bases and the J gene lost 1 base, with 8 bases spanning the gap. Germline V lookup: CDR1 LGHDT, CDR2 YNNKEL (reference sequence).

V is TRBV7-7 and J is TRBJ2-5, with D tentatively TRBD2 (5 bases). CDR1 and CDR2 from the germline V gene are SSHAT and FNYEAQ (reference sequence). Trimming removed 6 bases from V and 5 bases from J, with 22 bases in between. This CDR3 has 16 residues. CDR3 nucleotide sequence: TGTGCCAGCAGGCCTAGCCCGGACCTTCGAGGGGAGACCCAGTACTTC. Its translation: CASRPSPDLRGETQYF.

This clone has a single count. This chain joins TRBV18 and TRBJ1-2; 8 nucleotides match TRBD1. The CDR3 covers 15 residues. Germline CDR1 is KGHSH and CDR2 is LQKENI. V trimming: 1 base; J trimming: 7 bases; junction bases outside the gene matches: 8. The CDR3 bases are TGTGCCAGCTCACCACTCCTGGGACAGGTAGCTGGCTACACCTTC. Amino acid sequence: CASSPLLGQVAGYTF.